The clone carrying this T cell receptor (beta chain) was found a few times. Antigen: not known. The sample originates from a study of identical twins. The study's findings and limits: There is a chance that invariant MAIT and iNKT cells partially muddied zero-insertion analyses.

CDR3 length: 11 residues. Germline V gene lookup returns CDR1 DFQATT and CDR2 SNEGSKA (reference sequence). Trimming stripped 0 bases from V and 5 bases from J, with 2 bases between. TCRdb redid the calling of the 5' RACE reads with MiXCR, one entry per CDR3 protein. The data show about 720,000 distinct CDR3 sequences, 15% to 20% seen once. Separately, the same data were catalogued under a study of T cells expressing NK-cell markers. According to that study: TCR beta repertoires came from sorted CD3+CD56+NKG2C+, CD3+CD56+NKG2C- and CD3+CD56-NKG2C+ T cells. Within several experiments, an anti-gamma-delta TCR antibody kept the sorting limited to alpha-beta TCR T cells. The contribution of dominant NKG2C+ clonotypes to CD8+ T cells in six donors was roughly 1.0-7.0%.

The gene calls are TRBV20-1 and TRBJ2-1; D is ambiguous. The TCR comes from a woman younger than 30 in good health. The sequencing input was PBMCs. The CDR3 DNA is TGCAGTGCTAGAGATCACAATGAGCAGTTCTTC. Protein sequence: CSARDHNEQFF.